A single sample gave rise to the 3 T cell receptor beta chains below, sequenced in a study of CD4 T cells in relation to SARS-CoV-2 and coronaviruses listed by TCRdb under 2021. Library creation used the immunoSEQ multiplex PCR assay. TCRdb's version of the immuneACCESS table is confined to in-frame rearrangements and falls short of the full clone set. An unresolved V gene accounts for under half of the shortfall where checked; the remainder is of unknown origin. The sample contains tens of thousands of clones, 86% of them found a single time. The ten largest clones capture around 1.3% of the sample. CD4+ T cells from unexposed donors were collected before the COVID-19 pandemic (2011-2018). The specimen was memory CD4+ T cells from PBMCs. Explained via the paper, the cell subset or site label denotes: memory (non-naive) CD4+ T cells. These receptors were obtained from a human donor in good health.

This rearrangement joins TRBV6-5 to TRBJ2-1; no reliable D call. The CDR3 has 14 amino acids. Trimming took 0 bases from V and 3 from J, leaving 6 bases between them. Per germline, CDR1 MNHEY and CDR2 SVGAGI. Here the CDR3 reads CASSYSRIYNEQFF. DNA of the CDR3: TGTGCCAGCAGTTACTCCAGAATCTACAATGAGCAGTTCTTC.

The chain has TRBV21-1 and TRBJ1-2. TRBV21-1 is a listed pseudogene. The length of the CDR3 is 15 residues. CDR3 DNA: TGTGCCAGCAGCAAATTAAAAACGGAAGAACATGGCTACACCTTC. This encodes CASSKLKTEEHGYTF.

Here the CDR3 reads CAWSISNEQFF. CDR3 in DNA: TGTGCCTGGAGTATTAGCAATGAGCAGTTCTTC. V is TRBV30 and J is TRBJ2-1; D is undetermined. CDR3 length: 11 residues. V was trimmed by 2 bases and J by 6 bases, leaving 5 bases between them. Per germline, CDR1 GTSNPN and CDR2 SVGIG (reference sequence).